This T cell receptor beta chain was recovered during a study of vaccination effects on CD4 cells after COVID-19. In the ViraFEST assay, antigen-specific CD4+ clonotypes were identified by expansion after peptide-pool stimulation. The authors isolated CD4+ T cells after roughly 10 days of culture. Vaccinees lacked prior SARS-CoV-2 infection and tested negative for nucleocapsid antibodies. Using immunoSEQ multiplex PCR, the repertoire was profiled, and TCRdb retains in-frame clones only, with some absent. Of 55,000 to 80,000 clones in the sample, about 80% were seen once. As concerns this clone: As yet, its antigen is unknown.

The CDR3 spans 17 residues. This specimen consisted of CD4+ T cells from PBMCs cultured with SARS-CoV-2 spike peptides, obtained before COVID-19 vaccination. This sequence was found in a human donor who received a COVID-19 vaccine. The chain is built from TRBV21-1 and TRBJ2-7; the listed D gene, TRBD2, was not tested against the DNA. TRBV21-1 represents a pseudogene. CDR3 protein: CASSKGGTTTLSYEQYV. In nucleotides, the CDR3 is TGTGCCAGCAGCAAGGGGGGGACGACCACCCTATCCTACGAGCAGTACGTC.